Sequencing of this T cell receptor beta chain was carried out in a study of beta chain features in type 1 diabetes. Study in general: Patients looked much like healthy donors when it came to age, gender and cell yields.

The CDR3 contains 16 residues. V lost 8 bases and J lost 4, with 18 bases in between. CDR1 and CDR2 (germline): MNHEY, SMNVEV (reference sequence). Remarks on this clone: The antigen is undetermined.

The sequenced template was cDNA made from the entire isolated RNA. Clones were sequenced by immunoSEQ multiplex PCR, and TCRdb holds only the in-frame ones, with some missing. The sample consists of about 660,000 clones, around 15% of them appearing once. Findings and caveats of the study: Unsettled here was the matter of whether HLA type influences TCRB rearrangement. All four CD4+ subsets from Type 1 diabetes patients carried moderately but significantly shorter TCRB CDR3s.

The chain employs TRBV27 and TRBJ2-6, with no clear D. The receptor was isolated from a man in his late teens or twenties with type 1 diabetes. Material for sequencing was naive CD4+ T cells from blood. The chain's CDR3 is CASLNLRQDGANVLTF. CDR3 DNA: TGTGCCAGCCTCAACCTCCGGCAGGACGGGGCCAACGTCCTGACTTTC.